This T cell receptor (beta chain) was found in a study of shared clonotypes between healthy human individuals. Overall study results and limits: Researchers found naive subsets generally carried larger estimated richness than memory subsets. Clonotypes that were shared across four donors made up around 5% of naive CD4 clonotypes.

Turning to this clone: No antigen is known for it.

Repertoires were generated with immunoSEQ multiplex PCR, while TCRdb's copy carries only in-frame clones and drops some. The top ten clones hold approximately 0.5% of a sample with over 850,000 clones, 78% of them seen once. The donors were adults (healthy and HIV-negative) with no recent acute infections or vaccinations. Memory CD4+ cells were the fraction left after CD45RA+ naive selection. This CDR3 region has 17 residues. The germline V gene has CDR1 SEHNR and CDR2 FQNEAQ (reference sequence). V trimming: 5 bases; J trimming: 2 bases; junction bases outside the gene matches: 11. This TCR was sampled from a man aged 18 to 30 in good health. Some clones in this sample may be carry-over from other donors' samples. This chain uses TRBV7-9 with TRBJ2-1; 8 bases map to TRBD1. Material for sequencing was memory CD4+ T cells from PBMCs. The subset is: CD45RA-negative fraction. The chain's CDR3 is CASSRRTGFKAYNEQFF. The DNA for the CDR3 is TGTGCCAGCAGCCGCAGGACAGGGTTTAAGGCCTACAATGAGCAGTTCTTC.